These 20 T cell receptor beta chains originate from one sample sequenced in a study of identical twins. TCRdb reanalysed the 5' RACE reads using MiXCR and keeps one entry per CDR3 protein. The table shows 400,000 to 500,000 distinct CDR3 sequences, with under 20% occurring only once. The sample was naive T cells sorted from blood. Receptors originate from a man over 45 in good health.

The chain joins TRBV11-2 to TRBJ2-4; D ambiguous. Looked up from germline, CDR1 is SGHAT and CDR2 is FQNNGV. The CDR3 sequence is 16 residues long. Trimming shortened V by 2 bases and J by 0 bases, and 11 bases separated the two germline ends. CDR3 sequence: CASSLWSGKAKNIQYF. The CDR3 coding sequence is TGTGCCAGCAGCTTATGGTCTGGTAAAGCCAAAAACATTCAGTACTTC. Using reference TRBV11-2 and TRBJ2-4 for the parts outside the CDR3, the full variable domain is EAGVAQSPRYKIIEKRQSVAFWCNPISGHATLYWYQQILGQGPKLLIQFQNNGVVDDSQLPKDRFSAERLKGVDSTLKIQPAKLEDSAVYLCASSLWSGKAKNIQYFGAGTRLSVL.

There are many counts of this clonotype. The V gene is TRBV2, the J gene TRBJ1-2; D might be TRBD1 (5 bases). The CDR3 totals 15 residues. The ends were cut back, 0 bases at V and 4 bases at J, with 12 bases in the middle. CDR1 is SNHLY, CDR2 FYNNEI, per germline. The CDR3 here is CASSEAGRVFYGYTF. CDR3 sequence (DNA): TGTGCCAGCAGTGAAGCGGGCAGGGTGTTCTATGGCTACACCTTC.

This clonotype occurred a few times. This chain joins TRBV4-2 and TRBJ1-2; unclear D gene. Trimming pared 1 base from V and 5 bases from J, leaving 17 bases between. The germline CDR1 and CDR2 sequences are LGHNA and YNFKEQ. The CDR3 is made up of 16 amino acids. The CDR3 loop is CASSQAIVSPEYGYTF. The CDR3 nucleotides are TGTGCCAGCAGCCAAGCGATAGTCAGTCCGGAATATGGCTACACCTTC.

This clonotype was detected a few times. V and J are TRBV20-1 and TRBJ1-3; 7 bases match TRBD1. The CDR3 contains 13 residues. Germline CDR1 DFQATT, CDR2 SNEGSKA (reference sequence). The V gene end was trimmed by 3 bases and the J gene end by 1 base; junction bases not matched to a gene: 0. The CDR3 loop reads CSARTGSGNTIYF. CDR3 in DNA: TGCAGTGCTAGGACAGGGTCTGGAAACACCATATATTTT.

The chain recombines TRBV28 with TRBJ1-6; D not certain. The length of the CDR3 is 14 residues. V lost 5 bases, J lost 7 bases, and 12 bases lay in between. Germline assignment: CDR1 MDHEN and CDR2 SYDVKM. The CDR3 reads CASSPLLGNSPLHF. The CDR3, as DNA: TGTGCCAGCAGTCCCCTTCTGGGCAATTCACCCCTCCACTTT.

The CDR3 loop reads CASSRMSSYNEQFF. CDR3 in DNA: TGTGCCAGCAGTCGCATGAGCTCCTACAATGAGCAGTTCTTC. V is TRBV6-1 and J is TRBJ2-1; D remains unclear. V was clipped by 5 bases and J by 0 bases, with 8 bases between them. The CDR3 loop spans 14 amino acids. The germline gives CDR1 MNHNS, CDR2 SASEGT.

This clonotype was counted many times. V is TRBV5-1 and J is TRBJ2-5, with a weak D call TRBD2 (6 bases). Per germline, CDR1 SGHRS and CDR2 YFSETQ. Trimming stripped 4 bases from V and 5 bases from J, with 15 bases between. The length of the CDR3 is 14 residues. The CDR3 sequence is CASSPPGVGETQYF. The CDR3 DNA reads TGCGCCAGCAGCCCCCCGGGGGTAGGGGAGACCCAGTACTTC.

The table lists this clonotype with many counts. This rearrangement joins TRBV4-3 to TRBJ2-1, with D maybe TRBD2 (6 bases). The length of the CDR3 is 14 residues. Trimming removed 3 bases from V and 6 bases from J, with 12 bases in between. Germline values: CDR1 LGHNA, CDR2 YSLEER. The CDR3 coding sequence is TGCGCCAGCAGCCAGAGGGACTCTTCCAATGAGCAGTTCTTC. It is translated as CASSQRDSSNEQFF.

V usage is TRBV20-1 and J usage is TRBJ2-5, with TRBD2 matching over 15 bases. The ends lost 5 bases at V and 1 base at J; junction bases unmatched: 2. CDR1 is DFQATT, CDR2 SNEGSKA, per germline (reference sequence). This CDR3 region has 15 residues. The CDR3 region has the DNA TGCAGTGCTGGACTAGCGGGAGGGTCCCAAGAGACCCAGTACTTC. It yields the protein CSAGLAGGSQETQYF.

This clonotype has just a few counts. The rearrangement links TRBV6-2 or TRBV6-3 to TRBJ2-1; TRBD1 or TRBD2 may be the D gene (7 bases each). The germline V gene encodes CDR1 MNHEY and CDR2 SVGEGT. The CDR3 runs 15 residues. Trimming stripped 5 bases from V and 7 bases from J, with 18 bases between. Here the CDR3 DNA reads TGTGCCAGCAGTCACCCCGACAGGGAGGGGAATGAGCAGTTCTTC. It yields the protein CASSHPDREGNEQFF.

This clonotype has a handful of counts. This chain joins TRBV12-5 and TRBJ2-1, with TRBD1 matching 7 bases. This CDR3 region has 14 residues. The junction had 10 bases not matched to a gene; V was cut back by 3 bases and J by 11 bases. Germline V gene data show CDR1 as LGHNT and CDR2 as FRNRAP. CDR3 nucleotide sequence: TGTGCTAGTGGTTTCGGGACAGAGAGGCCCAAGCAGTTCTTC. It is translated as CASGFGTERPKQFF.

This clonotype was seen only a few times. The chain employs TRBV7-2 and TRBJ2-3, with D tentatively TRBD2 (6 bases). From germline, CDR1 is SGHTA and CDR2 FQGNSA. Deletions cut 8 bases from V and 0 bases from J, with 18 bases between. The CDR3 is 16 residues long. The DNA for the CDR3 is TGTGCCAGCGCAAACCCGATCGGGACTAGCACAGATACGCAGTATTTT. Protein sequence: CASANPIGTSTDTQYF.

This rearrangement joins TRBV4-1 to TRBJ2-3; TRBD2 matches 8 bases. The CDR3 is 16 residues long. From germline, CDR1 is MGHRA and CDR2 YSYEKL. V shed 0 bases and J 2 bases; nucleotides not matched to a gene: 4. Here the CDR3 DNA reads TGCGCCAGCAGCCAAGATCACGGGGGGGACACAGATACGCAGTATTTT. It encodes CASSQDHGGDTDTQYF.

This clonotype was detected only a few times. The rearrangement uses TRBV27 and TRBJ2-1; no definite D call. The germline V gene has CDR1 MNHEY and CDR2 SMNVEV (reference sequence). The CDR3 extends over 11 amino acids. V lost 6 bases and J 10 bases, leaving 10 bases between the germline ends. Here the CDR3 reads CASRRTAEQFF. The CDR3 DNA sequence: TGTGCCAGCAGACGGACGGCCGAGCAGTTCTTC.

This clonotype was found many times. The J gene is TRBJ1-1, the V gene TRBV3-1, with 7 positions matching TRBD1. Trimming at V came to 1 base and at J to 5 bases, leaving 4 bases not matched to a gene. CDR1 is LGHDT, CDR2 YNNKEL, per germline (reference sequence). The CDR3 covers 14 residues. The CDR3 DNA sequence: TGTGCCAGCAGCCAAGTACAGGGGAATACTGAAGCTTTCTTT. The encoded protein is CASSQVQGNTEAFF.

This clonotype was counted many times. It is unclear where the CDR3 begins or ends on the DNA, so no DNA is shown, and the CDR3 is as TCRdb lists it. The CDR3 reads CASILASTDTQYF. This chain joins TRBV28 and TRBJ2-3. The germline CDR1 and CDR2 sequences are MDHEN and SYDVKM. The CDR3 length is 13 residues, termini included.

The rearrangement uses TRBV5-1 and TRBJ2-7; maybe TRBD2 (5 bases). Germline V gene sequence: CDR1 SGHRS, CDR2 YFSETQ. With 3 bases removed from V and 0 bases from J, the gap between germline ends came to 13 bases. This CDR3 has 15 amino acids. The CDR3 DNA reads TGCGCCAGCAGCTCCCTGAGAGGGAACTCCTACGAGCAGTACTTC. As protein: CASSSLRGNSYEQYF.

This chain's CDR3 is CASSRNLPGHPNSPLHF. The CDR3 region has the DNA TGCGCCAGCAGCCGGAATCTCCCGGGACACCCCAATTCACCCCTCCACTTT. V usage is TRBV5-1 and J usage is TRBJ1-6; D may be TRBD1 (6 bases). This CDR3 has 17 amino acids. Trimming took 4 bases from V and 7 from J, leaving 21 bases between them. Germline V gene lookup returns CDR1 SGHRS and CDR2 YFSETQ.

This chain uses TRBV6-5 with TRBJ2-7, with D hard to call. The CDR3 sequence is 12 residues long. Germline V gene lookup returns CDR1 MNHEY and CDR2 SVGAGI. Trimming shortened V by 2 bases and J by 6 bases, and 8 bases separated the two germline ends. The CDR3 DNA reads as TGTGCCAGCAGTTACAAGGGTACCGAGCAGTACTTC. Protein product: CASSYKGTEQYF.

This clonotype has only a few counts. This chain connects TRBV4-3 to TRBJ2-3; the D gene is possibly TRBD1 (6 bases). The V end was cut by 0 bases, the J end by 4 bases, with 17 bases between. The CDR3 is 17 amino acids. The germline gives CDR1 LGHNA, CDR2 YSLEER. The CDR3 coding sequence is TGCGCCAGCAGCCAAGATCCGGGCCTTGGGGGCGCAGATACGCAGTATTTT. Its translation is CASSQDPGLGGADTQYF.